The rows below give T cell receptor beta chains drawn from one sample of a study of blood T cell repertoires in COVID-19. Clones were sequenced by immunoSEQ multiplex PCR, and TCRdb holds only the in-frame ones, with some missing. The sample records approximately 110,000 clones, 90% to 95% being singletons. Sample: peripheral blood. All receptors derive from a man aged 45-65 years with COVID-19, enrolled during active disease. Each CDR3 is given with its conserved first and last residue. Fields, in order: clone size, D gene, J gene, V gene, CDR3 DNA, CDR3 protein. The D gene is left open where the match is weak. A row's size may be missing; if present it is once, few, many or a size class.

>-|TRBD1|TRBJ2-2|TRBV5-1
TGCGCCAGCAGCGACCAACAGGGGGCGTCCGGGGAGCTGTTTTTT
CASSDQQGASGELFF
>-|-|TRBJ1-2|TRBV6-6
TGTGCCAGCAGTTCGCGGGGCGGGGAGGAAGGCTACACCTTC
CASSSRGGEEGYTF
>-|TRBD1|TRBJ2-3|TRBV5-4
TGTGCCAGCAGCTCCCGGGACAGGGGGCACGATACGCAGTATTTT
CASSSRDRGHDTQYF
>-|-|TRBJ2-3|TRBV4-3
TGCGCCAGCAGCCAAGCGCGGGTAACAGATACGCAGTATTTT
CASSQARVTDTQYF
>-|-|TRBJ2-5|TRBV7-2
TGTGCCAGCAGCTTAGGACAGGCAGAGCAAGAGACCCAGTACTTC
CASSLGQAEQETQYF
>-|-|TRBJ2-1|TRBV29-1
TGCAGCGCCCTTTTTGGCGGGATAGGAAATGAGCAGTTCTTC
CSALFGGIGNEQFF
>-|TRBD2|TRBJ2-3|TRBV6-5
TGTGCCACGGGGCGGGGGGCAGATACGCAGTATTTT
CATGRGADTQYF
>once|TRBD1|TRBJ2-7|TRBV28
TGTGCCAGCACCCAGGGGGACAGCTCCTACGAGCAGTACTTC
CASTQGDSSYEQYF
>-|TRBD1|TRBJ1-2|TRBV30
TGTGCCTGGAGTATGACAGGGAACTATGGCTACACCTTC
CAWSMTGNYGYTF
>-|-|TRBJ2-3|TRBV7-3
TGTGCCAGCAGCGACAATTTAAGCACAGATACGCAGTATTTT
CASSDNLSTDTQYF
>-|-|TRBJ2-5|TRBV7-2
TGTGCCAGCAGCCCCTTCGCGGAGACCCAGTACTTC
CASSPFAETQYF
>once|-|TRBJ1-5|TRBV30
TGTGCCTGGAGTGGCCAGGCGAGTAACAATCAGCCCCAGCATTTT
CAWSGQASNNQPQHF
>-|-|TRBJ2-7|TRBV6-5
TGTGCCAGCATTGGCAAAACCTACGAGCAGTACTTC
CASIGKTYEQYF
>-|TRBD2|TRBJ2-1|TRBV5-1
TGCGCCAGCAGCTCCCAACCCCTAGCGGGAATATCCTACAATGAGCAGTTCTTC
CASSSQPLAGISYNEQFF
>-|TRBD2|TRBJ2-5|TRBV5-6
TGTGCCAGCAGCTTGGCAGTAGCGGGAGCGGGGACCCAGTACTTC
CASSLAVAGAGTQYF
>-|TRBD2|TRBJ2-5|TRBV10-3
TGTGCCATCAGCGCCAGACTAGCGGGAAACCCAGAGACCCAGTACTTC
CAISARLAGNPETQYF
>-|-|TRBJ1-1|TRBV29-1
TGCAGCGTTGGGCGTTACAGTATGATTGGCACTGAAGCTTTCTTT
CSVGRYSMIGTEAFF